This T cell receptor beta chain is drawn from a study of naive and memory T cell subsets. This clonotype occurred many times. The beta constant-region primer was an equimolar mix of two oligonucleotides covering TRBC1 and TRBC2. Nested alpha and beta constant-region primers with the SP2 primer drove four PCR rounds on ligated cDNA. A 12-nucleotide UMI and the SP2 primer were added to the cDNA 3' end by oligonucleotide ligation. TCRdb processed the UMI-ligation and nested PCR reads anew with MiXCR; each CDR3 protein has one entry. The data show 100,000 to 150,000 distinct CDR3 sequences, with 35% to 45% seen just once and around 0.92% held by the top ten. V shed 4 bases and J 0 bases; nucleotides not matched to a gene: 11. The CDR3 is 16 residues long. CDR1 and CDR2 from the germline V gene are DFQATT and SNEGSKA (reference sequence).

This TCR was sampled from a human donor in good health. This sequence joins TRBV20-1 and TRBJ1-1, with 7 bases fitting TRBD1. Sample: central memory CD4+ T cells from blood. The CDR3 coding sequence is TGCAGTGCTACCCGTAGAGGACAGGCCATGAACACTGAAGCTTTCTTT. The encoded protein is CSATRRGQAMNTEAFF.